This is a list of T cell receptor beta chains from one sample in a study of beta chain features in type 1 diabetes. Only in-frame clones appear in the TCRdb table, and some are missing; sequencing was by immunoSEQ multiplex PCR. Of 100,000 to 150,000 clones listed, around 9% are singletons. Sequencing was done on a sample of central memory CD4+ T cells from blood. These receptors originate from a man aged 25-45 years with type 1 diabetes. CDR3s include the opening cysteine and the closing phenylalanine or tryptophan. D genes are given only for firm matches. Rows give clone size only sometimes, using once, few, many, or a class for an expanded clone.

v_call	j_call	d_call	clone_size	cdr3_aa	cdr3_nt
TRBV5-1	TRBJ2-3	TRBD2	few	CASSRATSGGPDTQYF	TGCGCCAGCAGCCGCGCGACTAGCGGGGGCCCAGATACGCAGTATTTT
TRBV7-3	TRBJ1-5	NA	NA	CASSLTTGFNSNQPQHF	TGTGCCAGCAGCTTAACTACAGGGTTTAATAGCAATCAGCCCCAGCATTTT
TRBV6-5	TRBJ2-2	NA	few	CASSSGTKLPGELFF	TGTGCCAGCAGTTCCGGGACAAAATTGCCCGGGGAGCTGTTTTTT
TRBV7-8	TRBJ2-3	TRBD2	few	CASSSLGGGGDTQYF	TGTGCCAGCAGCTCCCTTGGGGGGGGAGGAGATACGCAGTATTTT
TRBV4-2	TRBJ1-6	NA	NA	CASSQETATRTYNSPLHF	TGTGCCAGCAGCCAAGAGACAGCCACGCGCACTTATAATTCACCCCTCCACTTT
TRBV7-2	TRBJ2-3	TRBD2	NA	CASSRTPGLAGEDTQYF	TGTGCCAGCAGCCGAACCCCGGGACTAGCGGGGGAGGATACGCAGTATTTT
TRBV4-2	TRBJ1-2	TRBD1	NA	CASSSRSGQGSGYTF	TGTGCCAGCAGCTCCCGATCGGGACAGGGATCTGGCTACACCTTC
TRBV7-2	TRBJ1-2	NA	few	CASSLQGRGYTF	TGTGCCAGCAGCCTCCAGGGCAGAGGCTACACCTTC
TRBV9	TRBJ2-7	TRBD1	NA	CASSAGTGDEQYF	TGTGCCAGCAGCGCCGGGACAGGGGATGAGCAGTACTTC
TRBV18	TRBJ2-6	NA	NA	CASSPRGGAGANVLTF	TGTGCCAGCTCACCTCGAGGGGGGGCTGGGGCCAACGTCCTGACTTTC
TRBV7-2	TRBJ2-1	TRBD2	NA	CASSLGVAGDEQFF	TGTGCCAGCAGCTTAGGGGTGGCGGGGGATGAGCAGTTCTTC
TRBV5-1	TRBJ1-1	NA	NA	CASSLPGIPEAFF	TGCGCCAGCAGCTTACCAGGGATACCTGAAGCTTTCTTT
TRBV29-1	TRBJ2-3	NA	NA	CSVPAPGTDTQYF	TGCAGCGTTCCGGCCCCCGGGACAGATACGCAGTATTTT
TRBV5-1	TRBJ2-2	TRBD1	few	CASSPGQTRGELFF	TGCGCCAGCAGCCCGGGACAGACGCGGGGGGAGCTGTTTTTT
TRBV7-8	TRBJ2-5	NA	NA	CASSQVRGEETQYF	TGTGCCAGCAGTCAAGTAAGGGGTGAAGAGACCCAGTACTTC
TRBV2	TRBJ1-5	NA	few	CASSSSTGTSNQPQHF	TGTGCCAGCAGCTCCTCCACAGGGACTAGCAATCAGCCCCAGCATTTT
TRBV28	TRBJ2-4	TRBD1	few	CASRPALRGLANIQYF	TGTGCCAGCAGACCCGCCCTCAGGGGGCTCGCAAACATTCAGTACTTC
TRBV5-1	TRBJ2-2	NA	NA	CASSLEVGAGNTGELFF	TGCGCCAGCAGCTTGGAAGTCGGAGCGGGGAACACCGGGGAGCTGTTTTTT
TRBV19	TRBJ2-3	TRBD1	few	CASSLRDRASTDTQYF	TGTGCCAGTAGTCTTCGGGACAGAGCTAGCACAGATACGCAGTATTTT
TRBV28	TRBJ1-1	NA	NA	CASSSHMNTEAFF	TGTGCCAGCAGTTCCCACATGAACACTGAAGCTTTCTTT
TRBV2	TRBJ2-2	TRBD1	few	CATDRDANTGELFF	TGTGCCACCGACAGGGACGCGAACACCGGGGAGCTGTTTTTT
TRBV7-7	TRBJ2-5	TRBD2	few	CASSLRLAEETQYF	TGTGCTAGCAGCTTAAGACTAGCAGAAGAGACCCAGTACTTC
TRBV7-3	TRBJ2-3	TRBD2	few	CASSFLAGVTDTQYF	TGTGCCAGCAGCTTTCTAGCGGGGGTAACAGATACGCAGTATTTT
TRBV7-2	TRBJ2-4	NA	many	CASSRVPSGKNIQYF	TGTGCCAGCAGCCGCGTACCCAGCGGCAAAAACATTCAGTACTTC
TRBV6-5	TRBJ1-5	NA	NA	CASSRGGQGGQPQHF	TGTGCCAGCAGCCGCGGGGGACAAGGGGGTCAGCCCCAGCATTTT
TRBV9	TRBJ2-7	NA	few	CASSVGGVNSYEQYF	TGTGCCAGCAGCGTAGGGGGGGTGAACTCCTACGAGCAGTACTTC
TRBV28	TRBJ1-2	TRBD1	NA	CASSSPGGYNGYTF	TGTGCCAGCAGTTCACCAGGGGGTTATAATGGCTACACCTTC
TRBV4-1	TRBJ1-3	NA	few	CASSQEAVRSGNTIYF	TGCGCCAGCAGCCAAGAAGCGGTCCGCTCTGGAAACACCATATATTTT
TRBV27	TRBJ2-5	TRBD1	NA	CASSRDSIETQYF	TGTGCAAGCAGTCGGGACAGTATAGAGACCCAGTACTTC
TRBV6-1	TRBJ2-7	NA	NA	CATGQGGYEQYF	TGTGCCACCGGACAGGGAGGGTACGAGCAGTACTTC
TRBV7-9	TRBJ2-7	TRBD2	NA	CASSPQGGFYEQYF	TGTGCCAGCAGCCCCCAGGGAGGGTTCTACGAGCAGTACTTC
TRBV28	TRBJ2-3	NA	few	CASSLDRGTSTDTQYF	TGTGCCAGCAGTTTGGATCGGGGAACTAGCACAGATACGCAGTATTTT
TRBV7-2	TRBJ2-5	NA	NA	CASSEGPAWEQYF	TGTGCCAGCAGCGAAGGCCCCGCCTGGGAGCAGTACTTC
TRBV30	TRBJ2-3	NA	few	CAWSLNDLEAQYF	TGTGCCTGGAGCCTAAATGACCTGGAGGCGCAGTATTTT
TRBV11-3	TRBJ2-2	NA	few	CASSLASTGELFF	TGTGCCAGCAGCTTAGCCTCCACCGGGGAGCTGTTTTTT
TRBV4-1	TRBJ1-2	TRBD1	few	CASIPRQGADYGYTF	TGCGCCAGCATCCCTAGACAGGGGGCGGACTATGGCTACACCTTC
TRBV7-2	TRBJ2-7	NA	NA	CASSLDGDVAYEQYF	TGTGCCAGCAGCTTAGATGGAGATGTGGCCTACGAGCAGTACTTC
TRBV11-1	TRBJ2-1	NA	NA	CASSPGWRDNEQFF	TGTGCCAGCAGCCCCGGTTGGAGGGACAATGAGCAGTTCTTC
TRBV29-1	TRBJ2-3	NA	NA	CSVGRGRSDTDTQYF	TGCAGCGTTGGAAGGGGTAGGTCGGACACAGATACGCAGTATTTT
TRBV11-2	TRBJ1-6	NA	NA	CASSLVIGRANSPLHF	TGTGCCAGCAGCTTAGTTATAGGCAGGGCTAATTCACCCCTCCACTTT
TRBV18	TRBJ2-3	TRBD1	few	CASSPTGTGDTQYF	TGTGCCAGCTCACCTACAGGGACAGGGGATACGCAGTATTTT
TRBV5-4	TRBJ2-3	NA	few	CASKGQTSTDTQYF	TGTGCCAGCAAAGGACAGACGAGCACAGATACGCAGTATTTT
TRBV30	TRBJ1-1	NA	NA	CAWSLGDRPFF	TGTGCCTGGAGCCTAGGGGATCGGCCTTTCTTT
TRBV5-1	TRBJ2-1	NA	few	CASSLAQGIGSEQFF	TGCGCCAGCAGCTTGGCTCAGGGGATTGGGAGTGAGCAGTTCTTC
TRBV7-9	TRBJ2-7	TRBD1	NA	CASSEPIGTGRWEQYF	TGTGCCAGCAGCGAACCAATTGGGACAGGGAGGTGGGAGCAGTACTTC
TRBV5-4	TRBJ1-2	NA	few	CASSSRTANYGYTF	TGTGCCAGCAGCTCCCGGACAGCTAACTATGGCTACACCTTC
TRBV6-5	TRBJ1-2	NA	few	CASSYSGRKDYGYTF	TGTGCCAGCAGTTACTCGGGGAGGAAGGACTATGGCTACACCTTC
TRBV7-9	TRBJ2-5	NA	few	CASSSFTGQETQYF	TGTGCCAGCAGCTCCTTTACAGGGCAAGAGACCCAGTACTTC
TRBV5-4	TRBJ1-2	NA	NA	CASSLPQGTYTF	TGTGCCAGCAGCTTGCCCCAGGGGACCTACACCTTC
TRBV19	TRBJ2-1	TRBD1	few	CASTSGQGSSYNEQFF	TGTGCCAGTACCTCCGGACAGGGGAGCTCCTACAATGAGCAGTTCTTC
TRBV30	TRBJ2-3	NA	NA	CAWSRGEGDTQYF	TGTGCCTGGAGCAGGGGTGAGGGAGATACGCAGTATTTT
TRBV7-8	TRBJ2-7	NA	many	CASSPTLAYEQYF	TGTGCCAGCAGCCCGACACTAGCCTACGAGCAGTACTTC
TRBV18	TRBJ1-4	NA	NA	CASRGSATNEKLFF	TGTGCCAGCCGAGGTTCTGCAACTAATGAAAAACTGTTTTTT